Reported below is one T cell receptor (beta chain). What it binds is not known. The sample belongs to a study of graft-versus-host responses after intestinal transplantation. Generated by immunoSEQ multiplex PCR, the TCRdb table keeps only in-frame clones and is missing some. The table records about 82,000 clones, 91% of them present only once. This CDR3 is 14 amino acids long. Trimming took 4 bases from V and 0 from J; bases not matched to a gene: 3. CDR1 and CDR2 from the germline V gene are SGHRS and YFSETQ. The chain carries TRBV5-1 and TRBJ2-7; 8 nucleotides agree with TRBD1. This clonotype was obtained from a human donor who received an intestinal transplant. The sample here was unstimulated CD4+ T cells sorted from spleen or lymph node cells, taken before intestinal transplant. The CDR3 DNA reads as TGCGCCAGCAGCCCACAGGGGGGCTCCTACGAGCAGTACTTC. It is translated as CASSPQGGSYEQYF.